This T cell receptor (beta chain) is drawn from a study of shared clonotypes between healthy human individuals. Data came from immunoSEQ multiplex PCR; TCRdb stores just in-frame clones and leaves some out. This sample has about 1 million clones, with approximately 68% found just once. Whole-study results and caveats: Some naive CD4 clonotypes, around 5%, turned up in common across several donors.

About this clone itself: Its antigen remains unidentified.

The CDR3 sequence is 15 residues long. The germline gives CDR1 SGDLS, CDR2 YYNGEE. V dropped 0 bases and J dropped 7; count of bases not matched to a gene: 5. Sequencing was performed on memory CD4+ T cells sorted from blood. This sample's subset: CD45RA-negative fraction. This sequence joins TRBV9 and TRBJ2-1, with 9 bases identical to TRBD2. The source of this sequence is a man aged 18 to 30 in good health. CDR3 bases: TGTGCCAGCAGCGTAGGCGGGGGGGCAACGAATGAGCAGTTCTTC. The encoded protein is CASSVGGGATNEQFF.